The clone carrying this T cell receptor beta chain was counted a few times. The sample comes from a study of blood T cell repertoires in COVID-19. Original data processing: Counts of nucleated cells, estimated from reference gene primer amplification, were obtained. Produced via immunoSEQ multiplex PCR; TCRdb's table is partial and in-frame only. That table gives V, J and clone size, and the DNA gave D and trimming. The sample lists over 70,000 clones; nearly 90% were seen once. Germline assignment: CDR1 SGHVS and CDR2 FQNEAQ. The V and J ends lost 3 bases and 6 bases, in that order; junction bases with no gene match: 5. CDR3 size: 14 residues.

The V gene is TRBV7-8, the J gene TRBJ1-5; TRBD1 matches at 7 bases. Sequences were obtained from peripheral blood. This TCR derives from a woman aged 80 or over with active or convalescent COVID-19. The CDR3 protein is CASSLTGQPQPQHF. CDR3 bases: TGTGCCAGCAGCTTGACAGGGCAGCCTCAGCCCCAGCATTTT.